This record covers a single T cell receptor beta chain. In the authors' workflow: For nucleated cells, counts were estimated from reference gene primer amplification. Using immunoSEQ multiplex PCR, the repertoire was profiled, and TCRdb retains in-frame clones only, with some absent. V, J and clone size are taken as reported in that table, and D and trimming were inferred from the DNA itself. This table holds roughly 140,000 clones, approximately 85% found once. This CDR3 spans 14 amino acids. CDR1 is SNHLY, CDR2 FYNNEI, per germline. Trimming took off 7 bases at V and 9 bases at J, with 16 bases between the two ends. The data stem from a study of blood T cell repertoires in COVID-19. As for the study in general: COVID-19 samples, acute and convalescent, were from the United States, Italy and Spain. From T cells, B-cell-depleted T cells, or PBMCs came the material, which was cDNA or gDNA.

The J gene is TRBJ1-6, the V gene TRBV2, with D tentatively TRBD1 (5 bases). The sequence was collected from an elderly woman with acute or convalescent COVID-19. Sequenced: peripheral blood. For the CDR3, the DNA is TGTGCCAGCAAGTACCAGGGAAGTGCTTCACCCCTCCACTTT. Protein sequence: CASKYQGSASPLHF.